The source of this T cell receptor (beta chain) is a study of shared clonotypes between healthy human individuals. Some clones are missing from TCRdb's copy, which holds only in-frame ones; the method was immunoSEQ multiplex PCR. The data show approximately 2.5 million clones, with roughly 92% seen just once and over 0.12% held by the top ten. Points from the study as a whole: Estimated richness was generally greater in naive than memory subsets.

Splitting of CD4+ cells produced CD45RA+ naive and CD45RA-negative memory subsets. To note about this clone: The antigen is not known.

This clonotype was sampled from a man between 18 and 29 years old in good health. Sequencing was performed on naive CD4+ T cells sorted from blood. The sample's subset: CD45RA+ positively selected.

CDR3 sequence reads: CASSSFDRAQETQYF. CDR3 coding DNA: TGTGCCAGCAGCTCGTTCGACAGGGCACAAGAGACCCAGTACTTC. This rearrangement joins TRBV5-6 to TRBJ2-5; 7 nucleotides match TRBD1. CDR1 is SGHDT and CDR2 is YYEEEE in the germline V gene. The CDR3 has 15 residues. V gave up 3 bases and J gave up 2 bases; unmatched junction bases: 7.